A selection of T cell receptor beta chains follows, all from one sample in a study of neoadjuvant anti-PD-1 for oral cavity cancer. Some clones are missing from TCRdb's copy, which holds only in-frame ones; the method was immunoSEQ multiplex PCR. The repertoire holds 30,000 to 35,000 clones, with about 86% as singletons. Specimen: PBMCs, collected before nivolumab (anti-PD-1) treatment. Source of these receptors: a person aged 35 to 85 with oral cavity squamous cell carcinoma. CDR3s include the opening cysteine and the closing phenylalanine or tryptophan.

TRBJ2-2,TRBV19,CASRTGQGGTGELFF
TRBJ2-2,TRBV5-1,CASSEGSGGTGELFF
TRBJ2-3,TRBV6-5,CASSYSSGIGTDTQYF
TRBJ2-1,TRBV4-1,CASSHPGGLYNEQFF
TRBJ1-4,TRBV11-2,CASSLDGRGGEKLFF
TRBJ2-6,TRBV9,CASSEGGGPGANVLTF
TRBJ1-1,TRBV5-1,CASSSMDGEAFF
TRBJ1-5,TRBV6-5,CASGGAANQPQHF
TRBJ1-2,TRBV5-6,CASSFGQGYFPNYGYTF
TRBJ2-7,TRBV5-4,CASSESGGAGGYEQYF
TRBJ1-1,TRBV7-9,CASTLPGTSHNTEAFF
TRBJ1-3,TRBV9,CASSGVSSSGNTIYF
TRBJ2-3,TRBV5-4,CASSLGLAGDTQYF
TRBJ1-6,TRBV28,CASSLRGYGNSPLHF
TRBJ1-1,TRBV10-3,CAIGSGRDTEAFF
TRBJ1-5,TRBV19,CASSIFVVGSYTGTGINQPQHF
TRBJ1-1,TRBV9,CASSWVTGVEAFF
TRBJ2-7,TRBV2,CASSAFTYEQYF
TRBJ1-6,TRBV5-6,CASTWGAAMNSPLHF
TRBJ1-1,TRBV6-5,CASTQRTPNTEAFF
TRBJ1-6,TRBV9,CASSVEARAYNSPLHF
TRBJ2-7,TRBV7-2,CASSLAAGEQYF
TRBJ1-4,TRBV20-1,CSAQRVEKLFF
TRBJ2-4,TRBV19,CASSQGQVNIQYF
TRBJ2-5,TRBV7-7,CASSQLALETQYF
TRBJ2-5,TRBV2,CASRQGLFAETQYF
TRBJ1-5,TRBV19,CASSTRIGPQHF
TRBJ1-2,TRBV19,CASSTLQARGYYGYTF
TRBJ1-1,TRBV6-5,CASSPLWGGTEAFF
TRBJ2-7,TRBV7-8,CASSLGQGGYEQYF
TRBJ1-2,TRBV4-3,CASSQDWTDSENYGYTF
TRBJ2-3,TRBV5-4,CASSSGVRTDTQYF
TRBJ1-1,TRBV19,CASSTSKPENTEAFF
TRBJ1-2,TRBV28,CASSQGILNYGYTF
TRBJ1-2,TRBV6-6,CASSYDRNYGYTF